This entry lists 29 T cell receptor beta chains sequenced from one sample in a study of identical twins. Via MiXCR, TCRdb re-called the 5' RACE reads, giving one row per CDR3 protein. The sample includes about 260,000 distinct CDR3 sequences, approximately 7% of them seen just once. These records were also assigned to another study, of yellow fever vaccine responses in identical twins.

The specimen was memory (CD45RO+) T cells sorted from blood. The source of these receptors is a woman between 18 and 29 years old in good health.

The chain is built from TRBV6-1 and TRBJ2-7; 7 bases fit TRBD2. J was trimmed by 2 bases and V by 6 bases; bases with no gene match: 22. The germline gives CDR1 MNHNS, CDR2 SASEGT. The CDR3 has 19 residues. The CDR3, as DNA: TGTGCCAGCAGCCGGAAGCCTATCTCCGAGACTAGCCAGGCCTACGAGCAGTACTTC. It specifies CASSRKPISETSQAYEQYF.

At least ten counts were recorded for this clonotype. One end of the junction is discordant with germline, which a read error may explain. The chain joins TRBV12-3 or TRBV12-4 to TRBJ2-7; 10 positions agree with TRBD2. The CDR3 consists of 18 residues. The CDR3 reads CACSLYRLAGTNSYEQYF. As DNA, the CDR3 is TGTGCCTGCAGTTTATACAGACTAGCGGGCACTAACTCCTACGAGCAGTACTTC.

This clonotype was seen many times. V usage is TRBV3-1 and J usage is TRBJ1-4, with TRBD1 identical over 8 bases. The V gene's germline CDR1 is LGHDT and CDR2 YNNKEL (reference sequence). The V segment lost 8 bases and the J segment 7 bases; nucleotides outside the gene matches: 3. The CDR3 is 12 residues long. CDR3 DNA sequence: TGTGCCAGCGGGACAGGCTTTGAAAAACTGTTTTTT. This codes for CASGTGFEKLFF. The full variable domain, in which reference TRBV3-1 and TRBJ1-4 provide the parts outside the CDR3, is DTAVSQTPKYLVTQMGNDKSIKCEQNLGHDTMYWYKQDSKKFLKIMFSYNNKELIINETVPNRFSPKSPDKAHLNLHINSLELGDSAVYFCASGTGFEKLFFGSGTQLSVL.

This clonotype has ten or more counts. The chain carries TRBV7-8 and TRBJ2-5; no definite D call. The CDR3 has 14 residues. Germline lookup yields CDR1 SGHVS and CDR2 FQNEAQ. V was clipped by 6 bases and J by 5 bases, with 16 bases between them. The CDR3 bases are TGTGCCAGCAGGAGCCGCGGCAGAGGTGAGACCCAGTACTTC. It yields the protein CASRSRGRGETQYF.

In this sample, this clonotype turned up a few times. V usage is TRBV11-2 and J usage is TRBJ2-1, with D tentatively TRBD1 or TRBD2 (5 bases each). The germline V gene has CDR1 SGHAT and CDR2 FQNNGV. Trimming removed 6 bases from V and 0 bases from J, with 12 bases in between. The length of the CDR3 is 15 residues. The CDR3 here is CASRPGASSYNEQFF. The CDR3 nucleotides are TGTGCCAGCAGGCCCGGGGCCAGCTCCTACAATGAGCAGTTCTTC.

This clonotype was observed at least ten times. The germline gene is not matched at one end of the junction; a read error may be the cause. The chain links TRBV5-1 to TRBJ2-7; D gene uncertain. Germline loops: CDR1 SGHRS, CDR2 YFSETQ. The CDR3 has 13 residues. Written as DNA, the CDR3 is TGTGCCAGCAGTTTGGAAAGTTTCTACGAGCAGTACTTC. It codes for CASSLESFYEQYF.

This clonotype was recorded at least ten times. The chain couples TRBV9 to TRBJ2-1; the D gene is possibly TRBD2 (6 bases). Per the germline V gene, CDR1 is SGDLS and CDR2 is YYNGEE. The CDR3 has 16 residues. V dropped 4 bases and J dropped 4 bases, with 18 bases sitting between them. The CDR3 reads CASSPMGGVGYNEQFF. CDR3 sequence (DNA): TGTGCCAGCAGCCCTATGGGGGGAGTGGGGTACAATGAGCAGTTCTTC.

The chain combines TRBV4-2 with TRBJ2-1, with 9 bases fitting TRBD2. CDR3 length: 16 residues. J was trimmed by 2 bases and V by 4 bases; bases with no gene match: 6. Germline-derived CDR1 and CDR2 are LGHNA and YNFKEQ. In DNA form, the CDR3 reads TGTGCCAGCAGCCTAGCGGGAGATAGCGCCTACAATGAGCAGTTCTTC. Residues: CASSLAGDSAYNEQFF.

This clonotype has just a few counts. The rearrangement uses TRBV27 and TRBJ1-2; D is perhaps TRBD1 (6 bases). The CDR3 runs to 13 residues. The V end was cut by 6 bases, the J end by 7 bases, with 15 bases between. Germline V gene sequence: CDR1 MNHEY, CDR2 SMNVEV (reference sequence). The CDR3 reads CASSNGGGVGYTF. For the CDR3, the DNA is TGTGCCAGCAGCAACGGGGGGGGCGTTGGCTACACCTTC.

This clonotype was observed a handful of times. CDR3 nucleotide sequence: TGTGCCAGCAGCTTCTCGGACAGGGGGCTCAATGAGCAGTTCTTC. It specifies CASSFSDRGLNEQFF. The J gene is TRBJ2-1, the V gene TRBV11-2, with 11 bases aligning to TRBD1. Trimming at V came to 3 bases and at J to 6 bases, leaving 4 bases not matched to a gene. The CDR3 sequence is 15 residues long. Looked up from germline, CDR1 is SGHAT and CDR2 is FQNNGV.

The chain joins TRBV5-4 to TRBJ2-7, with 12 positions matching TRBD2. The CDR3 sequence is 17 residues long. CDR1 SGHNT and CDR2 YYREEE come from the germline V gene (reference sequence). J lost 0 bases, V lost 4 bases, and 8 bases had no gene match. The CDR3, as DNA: TGTGCCAGCAGCCCCGGGACTAGCGGGCCCGCCTCCTACGAGCAGTACTTC. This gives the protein CASSPGTSGPASYEQYF.

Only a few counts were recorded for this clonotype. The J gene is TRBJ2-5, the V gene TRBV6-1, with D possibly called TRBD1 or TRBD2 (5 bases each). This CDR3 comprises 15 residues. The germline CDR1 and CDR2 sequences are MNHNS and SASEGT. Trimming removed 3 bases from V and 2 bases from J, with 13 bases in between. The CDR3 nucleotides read TGTGCCAGCAGTGATCGGGGACCTACGCAAGAGACCCAGTACTTC. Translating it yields CASSDRGPTQETQYF.

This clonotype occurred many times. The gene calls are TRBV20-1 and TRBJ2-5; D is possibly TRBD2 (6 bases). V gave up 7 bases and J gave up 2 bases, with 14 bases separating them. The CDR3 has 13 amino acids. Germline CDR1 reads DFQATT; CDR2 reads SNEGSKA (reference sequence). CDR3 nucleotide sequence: TGCAGTGGTAGGAGGGGTTTTCAAGAGACCCAGTACTTC. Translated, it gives CSGRRGFQETQYF.

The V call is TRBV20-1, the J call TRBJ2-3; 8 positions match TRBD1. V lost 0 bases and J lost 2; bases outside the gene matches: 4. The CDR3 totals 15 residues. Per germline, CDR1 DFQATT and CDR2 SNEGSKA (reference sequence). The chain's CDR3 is CSARDLDRATDTQYF. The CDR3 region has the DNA TGCAGTGCTAGAGATCTGGACAGGGCCACAGATACGCAGTATTTT.

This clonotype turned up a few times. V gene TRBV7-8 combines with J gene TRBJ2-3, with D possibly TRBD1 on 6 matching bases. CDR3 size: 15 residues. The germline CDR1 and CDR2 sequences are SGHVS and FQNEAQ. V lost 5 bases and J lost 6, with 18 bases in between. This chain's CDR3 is CASSPVVGARDTQYF. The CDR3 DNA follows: TGTGCCAGCAGCCCGGTGGTGGGGGCCAGGGATACGCAGTATTTT.

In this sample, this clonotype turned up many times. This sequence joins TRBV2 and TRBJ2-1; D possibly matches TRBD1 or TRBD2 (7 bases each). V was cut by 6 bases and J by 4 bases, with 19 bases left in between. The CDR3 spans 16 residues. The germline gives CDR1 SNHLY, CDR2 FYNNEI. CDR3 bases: TGTGCCAGCAGCCTCAGGGGGGGCCCTACATACAATGAGCAGTTCTTC. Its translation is CASSLRGGPTYNEQFF.

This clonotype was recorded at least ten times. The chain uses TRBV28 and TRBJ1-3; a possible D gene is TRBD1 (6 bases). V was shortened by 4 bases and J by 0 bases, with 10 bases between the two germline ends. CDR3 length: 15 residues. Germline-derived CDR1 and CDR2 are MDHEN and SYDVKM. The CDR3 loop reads CASSSGQTSGNTIYF. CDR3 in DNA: TGTGCCAGCAGTTCCGGACAGACCTCTGGAAACACCATATATTTT.

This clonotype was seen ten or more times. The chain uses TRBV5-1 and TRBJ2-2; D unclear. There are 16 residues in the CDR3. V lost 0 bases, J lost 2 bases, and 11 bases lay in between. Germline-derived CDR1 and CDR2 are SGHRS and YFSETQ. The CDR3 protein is CASSLVVSLNTGELFF. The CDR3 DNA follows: TGCGCCAGCAGCTTGGTTGTCAGCCTTAACACCGGGGAGCTGTTTTTT.

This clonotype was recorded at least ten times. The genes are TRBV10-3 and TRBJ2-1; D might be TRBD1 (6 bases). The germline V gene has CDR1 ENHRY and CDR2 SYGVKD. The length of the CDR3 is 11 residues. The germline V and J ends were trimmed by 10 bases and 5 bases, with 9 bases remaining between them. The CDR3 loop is CATGQNNEQFF. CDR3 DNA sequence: TGTGCCACCGGACAGAACAATGAGCAGTTCTTC.

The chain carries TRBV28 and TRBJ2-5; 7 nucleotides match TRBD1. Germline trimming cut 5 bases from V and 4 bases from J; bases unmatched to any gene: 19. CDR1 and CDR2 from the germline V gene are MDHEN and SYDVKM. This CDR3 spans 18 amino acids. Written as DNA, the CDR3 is TGTGCCAGCAGTGCCGCCACAGGGGCTGTATTTTTCGGAGAGACCCAGTACTTC. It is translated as CASSAATGAVFFGETQYF.

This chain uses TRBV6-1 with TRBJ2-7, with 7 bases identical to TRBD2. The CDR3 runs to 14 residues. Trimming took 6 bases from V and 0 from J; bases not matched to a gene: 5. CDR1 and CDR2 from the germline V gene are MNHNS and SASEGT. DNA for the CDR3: TGTGCCAGCAGAGGCAGCGGGGACTCCTACGAGCAGTACTTC. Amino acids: CASRGSGDSYEQYF.

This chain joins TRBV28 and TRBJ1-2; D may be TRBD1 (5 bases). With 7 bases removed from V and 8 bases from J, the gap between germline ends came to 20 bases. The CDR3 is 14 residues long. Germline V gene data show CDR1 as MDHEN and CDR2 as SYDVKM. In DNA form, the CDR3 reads TGTGCCAGCATTGGTGGGGTTTCCAGGGCCGGCTACACCTTC. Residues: CASIGGVSRAGYTF.

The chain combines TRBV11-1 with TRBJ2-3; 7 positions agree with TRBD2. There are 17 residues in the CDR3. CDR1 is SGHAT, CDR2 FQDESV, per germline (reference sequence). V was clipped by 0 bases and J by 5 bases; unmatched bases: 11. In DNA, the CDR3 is TGTGCCAGCAGCTTAGCGGACTGGGAGGGATCGGTAGATACGCAGTATTTT. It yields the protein CASSLADWEGSVDTQYF.

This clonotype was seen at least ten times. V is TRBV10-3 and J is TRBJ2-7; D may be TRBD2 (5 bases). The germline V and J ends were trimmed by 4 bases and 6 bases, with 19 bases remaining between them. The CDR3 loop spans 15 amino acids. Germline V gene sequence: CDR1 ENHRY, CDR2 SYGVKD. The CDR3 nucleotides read TGTGCCATCAGTGGCGGAGGCATCCCCTCTACCGAGCAGTACTTC. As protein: CAISGGGIPSTEQYF.

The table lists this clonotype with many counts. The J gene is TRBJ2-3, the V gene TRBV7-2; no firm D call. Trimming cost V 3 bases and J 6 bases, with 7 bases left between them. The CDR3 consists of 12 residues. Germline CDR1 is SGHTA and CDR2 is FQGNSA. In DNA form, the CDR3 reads TGTGCCAGCAGCTTGCACGGGGATACGCAGTATTTT. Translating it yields CASSLHGDTQYF.

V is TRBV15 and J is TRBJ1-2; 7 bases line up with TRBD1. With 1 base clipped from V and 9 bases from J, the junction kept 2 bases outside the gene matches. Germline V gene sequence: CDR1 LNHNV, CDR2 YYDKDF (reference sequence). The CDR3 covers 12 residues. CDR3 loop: CATSRGQGSYTF. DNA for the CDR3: TGTGCCACCAGCAGAGGACAGGGCAGCTACACCTTC.

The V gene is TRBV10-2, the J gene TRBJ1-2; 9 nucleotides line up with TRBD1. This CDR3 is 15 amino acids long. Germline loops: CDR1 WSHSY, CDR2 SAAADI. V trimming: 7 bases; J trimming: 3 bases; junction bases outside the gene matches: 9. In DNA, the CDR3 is TGCGCCAGCAACTTCCTGACAGGGGGGGACTATGGCTACACCTTC. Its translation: CASNFLTGGDYGYTF.

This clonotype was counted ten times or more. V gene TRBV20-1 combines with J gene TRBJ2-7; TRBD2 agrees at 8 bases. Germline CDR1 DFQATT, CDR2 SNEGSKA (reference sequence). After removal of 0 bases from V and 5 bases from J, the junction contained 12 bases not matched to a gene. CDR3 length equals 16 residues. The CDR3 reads CSARDLTGGPRNEQYF. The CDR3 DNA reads TGCAGTGCTAGAGATCTGACGGGAGGGCCCAGGAACGAGCAGTACTTC.

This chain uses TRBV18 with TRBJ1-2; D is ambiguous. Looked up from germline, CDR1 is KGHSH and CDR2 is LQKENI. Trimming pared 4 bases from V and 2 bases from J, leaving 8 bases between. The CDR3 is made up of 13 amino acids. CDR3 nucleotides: TGTGCCAGCTCACAAGAATCCAACTATGGCTACACCTTC. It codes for CASSQESNYGYTF.